This T cell receptor beta chain comes out of a study of cytomegalovirus exposure and HLA in healthy donors. The study, taken as a whole, reports: Earlier findings revealed that most TCR beta V segments proved productive either about 90% or about 30% of the time.

PCR primers comprised 60 Vbeta and 13 Jbeta primers. Produced via immunoSEQ multiplex PCR; TCRdb's table is partial and in-frame only. In the table there are under 130,000 clones, more than 60% of which are singletons. The CDR3 runs 16 residues. With V trimmed by 3 bases and J by 5 bases, 10 bases remained unmatched. In germline, CDR1 is SGHRS, CDR2 YFSETQ. In the case of this clone: Antigen unknown.

The chain couples TRBV5-1 to TRBJ1-3; 8 bases align to TRBD1. This clonotype was obtained from a female donor in good health and CMV-seropositive. Sequencing was performed on PBMCs. CDR3 bases: TGCGCCAGCAGCTCCACCGGACAGGGAAGCCGAAACACCATATATTTT. Encoded protein: CASSSTGQGSRNTIYF.